This T cell receptor (beta chain) appears in the sequencing data of a study of sequential checkpoint blockade in melanoma. In the study overall: Maintenance nivolumab came after either treatment sequence.

After removal of 4 bases from V and 6 bases from J, the junction contained 11 bases not matched to a gene. This CDR3 is built from 15 residues. Per germline, CDR1 MGHRA and CDR2 YSYEKL. Treatment of the sample: randomized to nivolumab then ipilimumab (arm A) or the reverse (arm B). From thawed PBMCs, live CD3+CD8+ cells negative for CD19 and CD56 were sorted. Profiling relied on immunoSEQ multiplex PCR, and the TCRdb table lists in-frame clones only, not all of them. The sample has tens of thousands of clones, around 75% seen once; the top ten hold around 26%. The sample consisted of CD8+ T cells sorted from blood (inferred from file names), taken from a patient given nivolumab and ipilimumab in sequence. This clonotype was sampled from a human donor with melanoma. The chain recombines TRBV4-1 with TRBJ1-1, with 7 bases matching TRBD1. CDR3 coding DNA: TGCGCCAGCAGCCGATCGACAGGGAGAGGGGCTGAAGCTTTCTTT. Protein product: CASSRSTGRGAEAFF.